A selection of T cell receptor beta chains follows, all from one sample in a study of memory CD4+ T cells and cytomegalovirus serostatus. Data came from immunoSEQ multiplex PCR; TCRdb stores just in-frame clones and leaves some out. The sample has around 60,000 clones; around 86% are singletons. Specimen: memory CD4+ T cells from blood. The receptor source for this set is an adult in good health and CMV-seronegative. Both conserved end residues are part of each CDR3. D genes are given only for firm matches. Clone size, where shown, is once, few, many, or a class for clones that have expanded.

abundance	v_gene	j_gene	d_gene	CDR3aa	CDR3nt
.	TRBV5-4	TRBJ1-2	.	CASSLEAGANYGYTF	TGTGCCAGCAGCTTGGAAGCGGGAGCTAACTATGGCTACACCTTC
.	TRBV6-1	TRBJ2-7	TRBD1	CASSGGQGGISKREQYF	TGTGCCAGCAGTGGGGGACAGGGGGGGATTTCGAAGCGCGAGCAGTACTTC
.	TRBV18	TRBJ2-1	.	CASSQTSYNEQFF	TGTGCCAGCTCCCAGACTAGCTACAATGAGCAGTTCTTC
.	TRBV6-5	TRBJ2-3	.	CASSYSAGDTQYF	TGTGCCAGCAGTTACAGCGCGGGAGATACGCAGTATTTT
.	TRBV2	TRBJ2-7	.	CASRRRGGNYEQYF	TGTGCCAGCAGGCGGCGAGGGGGAAACTACGAGCAGTACTTC
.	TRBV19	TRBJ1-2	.	CASSKYREDYGYTF	TGTGCCAGTAGTAAGTACAGGGAGGACTATGGCTACACCTTC
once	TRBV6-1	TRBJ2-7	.	CASRDRLEQYF	TGTGCCAGCAGGGATCGGCTCGAGCAGTACTTC
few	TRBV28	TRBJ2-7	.	CASRENSYEQYF	TGTGCCAGCAGGGAAAACTCCTACGAGCAGTACTTC
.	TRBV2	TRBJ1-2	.	CASTPGGAITF	TGTGCCAGCACCCCGGGGGGGGCGATCACCTTC
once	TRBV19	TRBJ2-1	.	CASSIWGTQGNEQFF	TGTGCCAGTAGTATCTGGGGGACCCAGGGCAATGAGCAGTTCTTC
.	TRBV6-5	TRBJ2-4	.	CASSINHIQYF	TGTGCCAGCAGTATTAATCACATTCAGTACTTC
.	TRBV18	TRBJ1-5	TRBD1	CASTQGRDSNQPQHF	TGTGCCAGCACACAGGGGCGCGATAGCAATCAGCCCCAGCATTTT
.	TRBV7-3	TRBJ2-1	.	CASSLSATSNEQFF	TGTGCCAGCAGCTTAAGCGCAACCTCCAATGAGCAGTTCTTC
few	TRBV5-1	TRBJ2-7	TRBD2	CASSLGPGTSGMKQYF	TGCGCCAGCAGCTTGGGACCCGGGACTAGCGGGATGAAGCAGTACTTC
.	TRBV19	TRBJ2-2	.	CASSLRGYTGELFF	TGTGCCAGTAGTCTCCGGGGATACACCGGGGAGCTGTTTTTT
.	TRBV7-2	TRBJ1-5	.	CASGLNPNQPQHF	TGTGCCAGCGGCCTCAACCCAAACCAGCCCCAGCATTTT
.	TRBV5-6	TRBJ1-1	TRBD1	CASSRRQGNTEAFF	TGTGCCAGCAGCCGAAGACAGGGGAACACTGAAGCTTTCTTT
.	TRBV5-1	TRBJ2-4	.	CASSEAGPLAKNIQYF	TGCGCCAGCAGCGAGGCGGGACCCTTAGCCAAAAACATTCAGTACTTC
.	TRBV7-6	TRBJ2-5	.	CASSLVWSGETQYF	TGTGCCAGCAGCTTAGTGTGGAGCGGCGAGACCCAGTACTTC
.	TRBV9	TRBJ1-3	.	CASSSIVSGNTIYF	TGTGCCAGCAGCTCTATAGTCTCTGGAAACACCATATATTTT
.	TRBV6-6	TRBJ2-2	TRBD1	CASRSPGQGVGELFF	TGTGCCAGCAGGTCCCCGGGACAGGGAGTCGGGGAGCTGTTTTTT
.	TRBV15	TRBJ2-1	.	CATSGLGVGDEQFF	TGTGCCACCAGCGGCCTCGGAGTAGGCGATGAGCAGTTCTTC
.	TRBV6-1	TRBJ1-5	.	CASRVDRAENQPQHF	TGTGCCAGCAGAGTGGACAGAGCCGAGAATCAGCCCCAGCATTTT
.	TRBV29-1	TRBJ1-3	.	CSVQHLSGNTIYF	TGCAGCGTTCAACACCTCTCTGGAAACACCATATATTTT
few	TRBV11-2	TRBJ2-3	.	CASSLLPQFTDTQYF	TGTGCCAGCAGTTTACTACCCCAATTCACAGATACGCAGTATTTT
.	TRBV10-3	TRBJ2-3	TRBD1	CAIMGQLTDTQYF	TGTGCCATCATGGGACAGCTCACAGATACGCAGTATTTT
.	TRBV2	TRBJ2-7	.	CASTLQGYEQYF	TGTGCCAGCACCCTCCAGGGGTACGAGCAGTACTTC
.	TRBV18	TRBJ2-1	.	CASSQGQGLTYNEQFF	TGTGCCAGCTCCCAAGGGCAAGGGCTAACCTACAATGAGCAGTTCTTC
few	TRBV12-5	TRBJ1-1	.	CASGLKENTEAFF	TGTGCTAGTGGTTTGAAAGAAAACACTGAAGCTTTCTTT
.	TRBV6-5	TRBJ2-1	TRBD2	CASSQRGGEQFF	TGTGCCAGCAGCCAACGGGGGGGTGAGCAGTTCTTC
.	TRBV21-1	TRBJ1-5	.	CASSKGADHSNQPQHF	TGTGCCAGCAGCAAAGGGGCAGATCATAGCAATCAGCCCCAGCATTTT
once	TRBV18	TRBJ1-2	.	CASSPRTRGYTF	TGTGCCAGCTCACCTAGGACAAGGGGCTACACCTTC
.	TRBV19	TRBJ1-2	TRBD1	CASSIEDRGGGYTF	TGTGCCAGTAGTATAGAGGACAGGGGAGGTGGCTACACCTTC
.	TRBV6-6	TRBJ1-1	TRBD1	CASSYPGQGITEAFF	TGTGCCAGCAGTTACCCGGGACAGGGGATCACTGAAGCTTTCTTT
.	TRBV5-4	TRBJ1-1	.	CASNRHTGTRGAEAFF	TGTGCCAGCAACCGCCATACCGGGACAAGAGGCGCTGAAGCTTTCTTT
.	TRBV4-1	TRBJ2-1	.	CASSQGAGQSYNEQFF	TGCGCCAGCAGCCAAGGGGCGGGACAGTCCTACAATGAGCAGTTCTTC
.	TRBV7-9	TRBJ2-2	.	CASSLAVVAGELFF	TGTGCCAGCAGCTTAGCGGTGGTGGCCGGGGAGCTGTTTTTT